A single sample is the source of the 3 T cell receptor beta chains below, sequenced in a study of CD8 T cells in Susac syndrome (dated by TCRdb to the late 2010s). Library preparation employed the immunoSEQ multiplex PCR assay. RNA was extracted using the RNeasy kit, and roughly 0.45 to 1 microgram was reverse transcribed with random hexamers. TCRdb reprocessed the public reads (quality trimming at Q25 with fastp, clone calling with MiXCR) and kept in-frame beta chains. Every distinct CDR3 protein forms one entry, paired with its most common genes and DNA. Within this sample are roughly 130,000 distinct CDR3 sequences, with roughly 94% of them counted one time only. The ten biggest clones cover roughly 0.13% of the sample. Material: CD4+ T cells from PBMCs. The receptors derive from a human donor with multiple sclerosis.

The chain has TRBV9 and TRBJ2-5; 7 nucleotides align to TRBD2. J gave up 4 bases and V 3 bases, and 9 bases lay outside the gene matches. The CDR3 extends over 15 amino acids. The germline V gene has CDR1 SGDLS and CDR2 YYNGEE. CDR3 in DNA: TGTGCCAGCAGCGCGGAACTGACTAGCCCAGAGACCCAGTACTTC. Protein sequence: CASSAELTSPETQYF. The full variable domain, its missing parts supplied by reference TRBV9 and TRBJ2-5, is DSGVTQTPKHLITATGQRVTLRCSPRSGDLSVYWYQQSLDQGLQFLIQYYNGEERAKGNILERFSAQQFPDLHSELNLSSLELGDSALYFCASSAELTSPETQYFGPGTRLLVL.

The rearrangement links TRBV12-3 or TRBV12-4 to TRBJ1-5; 10 bases are shared with TRBD1. The CDR3 sequence is 15 residues long. The V segment lost 3 bases and the J segment 6 bases; nucleotides outside the gene matches: 5. CDR3 sequence reads: CASSFRQGAGQPQHF. As DNA, the CDR3 is TGTGCCAGCAGTTTCCGACAGGGGGCTGGTCAGCCCCAGCATTTT.

The V call is TRBV4-3, the J call TRBJ2-2; 11 bases map to TRBD2. Germline V gene lookup returns CDR1 LGHNA and CDR2 YSLEER. The CDR3 is 17 amino acids. J was trimmed by 7 bases and V by 0 bases; bases with no gene match: 7. CDR3 protein: CASSQETSGASGGELFF. As DNA, the CDR3 is TGCGCCAGCAGCCAAGAGACTAGCGGGGCGTCGGGCGGGGAGCTGTTTTTT.